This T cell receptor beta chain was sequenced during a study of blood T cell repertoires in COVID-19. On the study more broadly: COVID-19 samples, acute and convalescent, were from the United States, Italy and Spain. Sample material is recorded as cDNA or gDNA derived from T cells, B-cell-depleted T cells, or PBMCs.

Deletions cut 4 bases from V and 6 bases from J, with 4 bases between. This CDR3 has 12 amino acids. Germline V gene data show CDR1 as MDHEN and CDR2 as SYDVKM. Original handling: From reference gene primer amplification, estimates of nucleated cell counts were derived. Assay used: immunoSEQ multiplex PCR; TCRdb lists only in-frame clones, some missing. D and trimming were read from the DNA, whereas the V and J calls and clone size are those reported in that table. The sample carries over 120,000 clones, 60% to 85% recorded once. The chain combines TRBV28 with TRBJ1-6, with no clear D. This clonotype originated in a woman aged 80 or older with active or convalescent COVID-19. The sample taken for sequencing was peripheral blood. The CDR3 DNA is TGTGCCAGCAGTTGGCCTAATTCACCCCTCCACTTT. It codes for CASSWPNSPLHF.